Shown below are 3 T cell receptor beta chains from a single sample sequenced in a study of shared clonotypes between healthy human individuals. Positive CCR7 selection of CD45RO-negative cells yielded the naive CD8 cells, and terminally differentiated effector memory CD45RA+ cells were excluded. The assay was immunoSEQ multiplex PCR, and TCRdb's table has in-frame clones only and misses some. Here the sample spans 1.5 million to 2.5 million clones, around 96% being singletons. The sequenced sample consisted of naive CD8+ T cells sorted from blood. The receptors derive from a man aged 18 to 35 in good health.

The V and J genes are TRBV30 and TRBJ2-7, with D perhaps TRBD1 (5 bases). V gave up 0 bases and J gave up 1 base, with 10 bases separating them. The length of the CDR3 is 14 residues. CDR1 and CDR2 from the germline V gene are GTSNPN and SVGIG (reference sequence). CDR3 nucleotides: TGTGCCTGGAGTGTAGACAGTGCATCCTACGAGCAGTACTTC. Its translation: CAWSVDSASYEQYF.

The chain uses TRBV30 and TRBJ1-6, with D possibly being TRBD1 (6 bases). The CDR3 is 18 residues long. Deletions cut 3 bases from V and 0 bases from J, with 18 bases between. The germline gives CDR1 GTSNPN, CDR2 SVGIG (reference sequence). CDR3 sequence reads: CAWSDDRFLSSYNSPLHF. DNA for the CDR3: TGTGCCTGGAGCGACGACAGGTTCCTGAGCTCCTATAATTCACCCCTCCACTTT.

The rearrangement joins TRBV5-1 to TRBJ2-1; D remains ambiguous. Germline V gene sequence: CDR1 SGHRS, CDR2 YFSETQ. Trimming pared 0 bases from V and 7 bases from J, leaving 14 bases between. CDR3 length: 15 residues. In DNA, the CDR3 is TGCGCCAGCAGCTTGGACTTTCGGTCTGGGAATGAGCAGTTCTTC. Protein product: CASSLDFRSGNEQFF.